The present T cell receptor (beta chain) was sequenced within a study of regulatory T cells in long-lasting Graves disease (dated by TCRdb to the early 2020s). For context, the study as a whole: Newly diagnosed Graves' disease patients had taken antithyroid drugs for less than 3 months. The study took place in China and was registered as a clinical trial. This study used TCR sequencing and RNA sequencing of peripheral blood to compare persistent Graves' disease patients against newly diagnosed Graves' disease patients. A total of roughly 35 samples underwent TCR sequencing, from about 13 patients with persistent Graves' disease and some 20 patients with newly diagnosed Graves' disease. Overall results and qualifications from the work: Only the TCR beta chain was sequenced and analyzed. The small sample size was acknowledged by the authors as a limitation that may reduce accuracy. Lower TCR Shannon entropy and fewer highly expanded clones were observed in persistent Graves' disease patients than in newly diagnosed patients, which suggested clonal expansion. Preferential use of TRBV28, TRBJ1-2 and TRBJ2-5 was observed in persistent disease, whereas TRBV20-1 and TRBJ2-1 were favored in newly diagnosed disease. A larger number of public clonotypes was shared among persistent patients (around 3,000) than among newly diagnosed patients (around 890). Because the primary lesion, thyroid tissue, could not be accessed, the study looked at peripheral blood alone.

The meaning of the sample's time point label: newly diagnosed GD, antithyroid drugs for less than 3 months. For both TCR sequencing and RNA sequencing, RNA was extracted from PBMCs in TRIzol. Graves' disease was diagnosed according to American Thyroid Association guidelines. Patients were recruited from an endocrinology department in Xi'an, China. From each patient, about 9.7 milliliters of peripheral blood was collected into an EDTA anticoagulant tube. PBMCs were isolated by Ficoll Paque Plus density gradient separation without further T cell sorting. An Agilent 2100 Bioanalyzer and agarose gel were used to assess RNA quality, and a NanoDrop 2000 was used to measure RNA concentration. The library came from multiplex PCR. Sequencing instrument: Illumina HiSeq 4000. CDR3 regions were amplified by Arm-PCR with iRepertoire HTBI primers to construct TCR beta libraries. Before sequencing, the PCR products underwent gel purification. The authors' analysis ran thus. Gene usage analysis of CDR3 amino acid clonotypes used the approximately 62 TRBV and 14 TRBJ segments found across samples. COPE and FqMerger were used to merge filtered high-quality paired reads into contigs. Contigs were aligned with BLAST to IMGT TRBV, TRBD and TRBJ reference genes, and CDR3 was defined per IMGT. Highly expanded clones were defined as clonotypes with a frequency above 0.1%. Shannon entropy served as the measure of repertoire diversity, while the Gini coefficient captured V-J evenness. A clonotype was considered public if more than one individual shared it. TCRdb applied fastp at Q25 and MiXCR to the public reads, then kept only in-frame beta chains. Rows are combined by CDR3 protein, so each entry shows the most common genes and DNA. The V and J calls, along with clone size, are taken from TCRdb and not from the paper's own processing. The sample yields about 540,000 distinct CDR3 sequences; roughly 12% were counted once. In total, the top ten clones hold roughly 10% of the sample.

Spanning cysteine to phenylalanine, the CDR3 consists of 17 amino acids. The only DNA kept is the CDR3, 51 bases in frame from the first base. Taken from the germline V gene, the CDR1 and CDR2 loops are MNHEY and SVGEGT. The germline V end is reduced by 6 bases and the J end by 0 bases; junction bases left unmatched: 13. A word on this clonotype: It has no known antigen specificity. The input lacks base qualities; no much larger clone sits a single base away.

The data also belong to a second study, concerning T cells in Graves' hyperthyroidism and ophthalmopathy. As that second study puts it: Graves' hyperthyroidism was defined as stable when no progression to ophthalmopathy occurred over 18 months of follow-up. Hyperthyroidism patients were aged 18 to 65 years and newly diagnosed, with disease duration of less than 2 months. Exclusion was applied to patients with uncontrolled infections, other autoimmune diseases, pregnancy or lactation. Diagnoses relied on clinical symptoms, serum thyroxine and TRAb, thyroid ultrasound and orbital computed tomography. The first round of RT-PCR for the TCR CDR3 was performed with the HTBI primer set and the Qiagen OneStep RT-PCR kit. Blood samples also contained most of the expanded thyroid clonotypes (frequency above 0.001), which suggests that blood repertoires may reflect thyroid immune responses. In cross-validation, a model built on a 13 V-J signature told ophthalmopathy apart from stable hyperthyroidism with under 90% sensitivity and around 84% specificity, and in testing the same model reached 80%/75%. In validation, the model predicted progression to ophthalmopathy with approximately 69% sensitivity and approximately 72% specificity, a median of around 6.6 months before onset. A discovery cohort of about 96 patients, roughly 45 with Graves' ophthalmopathy and about 58 with stable Graves' hyperthyroidism, was used to find distinguishing TCR V-J signatures. Prospective prediction of ophthalmopathy was tested in an independent validation cohort of approximately 18 hyperthyroidism patients and 17 patients who later progressed to ophthalmopathy. The 90 to 100 discovery patients were randomly split 7:3 into training and test sets. In addition, the study compared T-cell repertoires in thyroid tissue and in blood from six Graves' hyperthyroidism patients. After blood sampling, hyperthyroidism patients were treated with methimazole at a starting dose of 30 mg daily, and ophthalmopathy patients were treated with high-dose intravenous methylprednisolone. The libraries were constructed in a second round of multiplex PCR and then size-selected and purified. Sequencing of the libraries was done on an Illumina HiSeq2000 using paired-end 100 bp reads. Raw data were processed with SOAPnuke, discarding reads with adapters, uncalled bases, mean Phred below 15, or no exact constant-primer or identifier match. High-quality paired reads were merged using COPE v1.2.5, and each unique nucleotide sequence was defined as a clonotype. Clonotypes were aligned to IMGT TRBV, TRBD and TRBJ reference segments using MiTCR v1.1. Only V-J combinations with frequency above 0.0001, covering roughly 99% of repertoires, were analysed. The TCS score was defined as F50 (clonal expansion) divided by E x V (chaos), with BLOSUM62-based TCRdist calculated between CDR3 peptides within each V-J. Welch's t-statistics and random forest reduced roughly 530 V-J features to around 14, which were used in a naive Bayes classifier (R e1071). Sample size was not statistically predetermined, and blinding of investigators to group allocation was not performed. According to the paper, TCR Vbeta CDR3 sequencing was carried out on over 130 peripheral blood samples, which came from 40 to 45 ophthalmopathy, about 75 hyperthyroidism and approximately 17 progressor patients.

The sequencing here drew on peripheral blood mononuclear cells (PBMCs), taken at new diagnosis, from a patient treated with antithyroid drugs. The chain is encoded by TRBV6-2 or TRBV6-3 joined to TRBJ1-1; 7 junctional bases match TRBD1. The TCR originated in a young man with Graves disease. Donor details come from another sample of the same person, matched by shared clones. The nucleotide sequence reads TGTGCCAGCAGGGCGGGACAGCCTGTCTTCATGAACACTGAAGCTTTCTTT. Translated, this is CASRAGQPVFMNTEAFF.